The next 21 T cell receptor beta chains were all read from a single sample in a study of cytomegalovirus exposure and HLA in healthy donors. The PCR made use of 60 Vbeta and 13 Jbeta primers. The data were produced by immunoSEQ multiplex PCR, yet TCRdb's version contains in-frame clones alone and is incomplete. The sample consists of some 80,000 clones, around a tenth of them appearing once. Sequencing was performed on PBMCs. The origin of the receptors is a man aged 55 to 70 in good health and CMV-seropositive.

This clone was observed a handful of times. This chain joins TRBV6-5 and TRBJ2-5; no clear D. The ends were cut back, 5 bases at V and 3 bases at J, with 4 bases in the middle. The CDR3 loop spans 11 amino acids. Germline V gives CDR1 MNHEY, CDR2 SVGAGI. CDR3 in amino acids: CASSTEETQYF. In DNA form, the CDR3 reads TGTGCCAGCAGTACTGAAGAGACCCAGTACTTC.

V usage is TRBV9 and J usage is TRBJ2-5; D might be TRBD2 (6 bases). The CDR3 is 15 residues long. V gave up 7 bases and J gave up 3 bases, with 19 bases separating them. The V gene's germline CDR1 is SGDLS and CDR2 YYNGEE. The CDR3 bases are TGTGCCAGCGGGAGGACCGATTGGTACAAAGAGACCCAGTACTTC. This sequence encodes CASGRTDWYKETQYF.

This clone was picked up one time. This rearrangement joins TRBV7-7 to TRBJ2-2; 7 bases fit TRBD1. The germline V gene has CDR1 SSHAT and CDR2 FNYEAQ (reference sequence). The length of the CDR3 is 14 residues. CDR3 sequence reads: CASQGQVNTGELFF. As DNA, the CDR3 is TGTGCTAGCCAAGGACAGGTGAACACCGGGGAGCTGTTTTTT.

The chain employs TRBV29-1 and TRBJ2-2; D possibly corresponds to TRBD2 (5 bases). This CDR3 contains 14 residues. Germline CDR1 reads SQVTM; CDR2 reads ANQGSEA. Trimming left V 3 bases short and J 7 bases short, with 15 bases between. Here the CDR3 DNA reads TGCAGCGTTGAGCTAGGGAGTGGTATCGGGGAGCTGTTTTTT. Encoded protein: CSVELGSGIGELFF.

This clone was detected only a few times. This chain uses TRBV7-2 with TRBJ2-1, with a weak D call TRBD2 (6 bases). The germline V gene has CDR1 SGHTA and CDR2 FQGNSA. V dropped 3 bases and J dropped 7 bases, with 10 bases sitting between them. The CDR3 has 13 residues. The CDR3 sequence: CASSFGTPNEQFF. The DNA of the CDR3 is TGTGCCAGCAGCTTTGGGACTCCAAATGAGCAGTTCTTC. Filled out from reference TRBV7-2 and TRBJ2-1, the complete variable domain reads GAGVSQSPSNKVTEKGKDVELRCDPISGHTALYWYRQSLGQGLEFLIYFQGNSAPDKSGLPSDRFSAERTGGSVSTLTIQRTQQEDSAVYLCASSFGTPNEQFFGPGTRLTVL.

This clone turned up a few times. This CDR3 is CASEPPGQRIQPQHF. The DNA of the CDR3 is TGTGCCAGCGAACCACCGGGACAAAGGATTCAGCCCCAGCATTTT. The rearrangement uses TRBV28 and TRBJ1-5; D possibly corresponds to TRBD1 (6 bases). V was cut by 8 bases and J by 6 bases, with 20 bases left in between. CDR1 and CDR2 from the germline V gene are MDHEN and SYDVKM. The CDR3 is 15 residues long.

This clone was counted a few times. DNA for the CDR3: TGTGCCAGCTCACCACGACAGGGCAGGAACACCGGGGAGCTGTTTTTT. It yields the protein CASSPRQGRNTGELFF. The rearrangement joins TRBV18 to TRBJ2-2, with TRBD1 matching over 7 bases. After removal of 1 base from V and 1 base from J, the junction contained 3 bases not matched to a gene. From germline, CDR1 is KGHSH and CDR2 LQKENI. The CDR3 loop spans 16 amino acids.

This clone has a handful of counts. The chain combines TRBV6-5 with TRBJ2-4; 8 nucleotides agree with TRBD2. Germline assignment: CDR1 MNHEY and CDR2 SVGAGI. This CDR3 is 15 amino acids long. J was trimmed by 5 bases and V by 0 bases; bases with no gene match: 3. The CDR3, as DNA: TGTGCCAGCAGTTACTCCCGGACTAGCCAAAACATTCAGTACTTC. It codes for CASSYSRTSQNIQYF.

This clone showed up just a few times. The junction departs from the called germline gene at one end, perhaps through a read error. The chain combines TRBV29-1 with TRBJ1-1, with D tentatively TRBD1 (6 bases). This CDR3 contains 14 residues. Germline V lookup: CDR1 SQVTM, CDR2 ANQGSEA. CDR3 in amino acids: CNVAGGRGDTEAFF. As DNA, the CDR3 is TGCAACGTTGCTGGGGGCCGAGGAGACACTGAAGCTTTCTTT.

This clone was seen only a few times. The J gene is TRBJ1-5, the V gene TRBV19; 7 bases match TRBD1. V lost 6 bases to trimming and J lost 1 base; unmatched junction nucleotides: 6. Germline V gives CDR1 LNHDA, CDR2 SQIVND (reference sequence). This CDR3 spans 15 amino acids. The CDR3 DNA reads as TGTGCCAGTAGCGCCTCGGACAGGAGCAATCAGCCCCAGCATTTT. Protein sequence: CASSASDRSNQPQHF. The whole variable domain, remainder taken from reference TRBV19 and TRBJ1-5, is DGGITQSPKYLFRKEGQNVTLSCEQNLNHDAMYWYRQDPGQGLRLIYYSQIVNDFQKGDIAEGYSVSREKKESFPLTVTSAQKNPTAFYLCASSASDRSNQPQHFGDGTRLSIL.

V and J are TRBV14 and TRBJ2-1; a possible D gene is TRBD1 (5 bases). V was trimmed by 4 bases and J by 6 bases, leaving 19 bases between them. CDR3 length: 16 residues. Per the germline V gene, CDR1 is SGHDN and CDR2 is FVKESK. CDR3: CASSPTVARLSNEQFF. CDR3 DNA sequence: TGTGCCAGCAGCCCGACAGTAGCCCGTCTTTCCAATGAGCAGTTCTTC.

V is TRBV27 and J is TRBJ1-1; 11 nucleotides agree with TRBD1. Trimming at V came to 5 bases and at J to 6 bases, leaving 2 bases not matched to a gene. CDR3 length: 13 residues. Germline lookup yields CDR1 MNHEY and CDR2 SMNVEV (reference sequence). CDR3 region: CASSPGQGAEAFF. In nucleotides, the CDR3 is TGTGCCAGCAGTCCGGGACAGGGGGCTGAAGCTTTCTTT.

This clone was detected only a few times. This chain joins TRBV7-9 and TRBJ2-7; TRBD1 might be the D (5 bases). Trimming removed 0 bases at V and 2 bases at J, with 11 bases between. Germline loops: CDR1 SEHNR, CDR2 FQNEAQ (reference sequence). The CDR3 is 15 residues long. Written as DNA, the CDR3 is TGTGCCAGCAGCTTAGCCCAGGGTGGCCCCTACGAGCAGTACTTC. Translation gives CASSLAQGGPYEQYF.

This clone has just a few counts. The CDR3 DNA reads as TGTGCCATCAGTGAGTCTACAGGGGCCACAGATACGCAGTATTTT. Translated: CAISESTGATDTQYF. V usage is TRBV10-3 and J usage is TRBJ2-3, with 7 bases matching TRBD1. In germline, CDR1 is ENHRY, CDR2 SYGVKD. The V gene end was trimmed by 0 bases and the J gene end by 2 bases; junction bases not matched to a gene: 2. This CDR3 is 15 amino acids long.

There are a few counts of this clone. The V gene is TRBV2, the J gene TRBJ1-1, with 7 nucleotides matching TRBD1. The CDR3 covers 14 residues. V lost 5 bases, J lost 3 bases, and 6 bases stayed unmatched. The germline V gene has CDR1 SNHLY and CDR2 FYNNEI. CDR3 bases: TGTGCCAGCAGTCAGGAGGGGGCGGACACTGAAGCTTTCTTT. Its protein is CASSQEGADTEAFF.

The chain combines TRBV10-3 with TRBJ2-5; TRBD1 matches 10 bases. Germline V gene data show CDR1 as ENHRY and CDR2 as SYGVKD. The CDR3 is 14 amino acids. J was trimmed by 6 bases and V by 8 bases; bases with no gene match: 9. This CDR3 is CAIGTDRGLKTQYF. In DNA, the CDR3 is TGTGCCATCGGGACTGACAGGGGGCTGAAGACCCAGTACTTC.

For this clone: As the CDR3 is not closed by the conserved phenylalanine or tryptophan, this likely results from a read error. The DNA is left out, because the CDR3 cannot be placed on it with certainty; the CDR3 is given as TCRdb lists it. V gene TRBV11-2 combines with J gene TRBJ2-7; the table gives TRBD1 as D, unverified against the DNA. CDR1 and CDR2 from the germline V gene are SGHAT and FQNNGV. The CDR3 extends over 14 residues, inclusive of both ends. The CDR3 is CASSQGDRGLSWSA.

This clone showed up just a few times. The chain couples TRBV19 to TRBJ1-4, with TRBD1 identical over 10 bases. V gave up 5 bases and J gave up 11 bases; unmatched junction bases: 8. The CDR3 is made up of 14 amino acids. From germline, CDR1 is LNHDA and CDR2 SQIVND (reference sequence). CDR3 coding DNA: TGTGCCAGTAGTCCCGGGACAGGGGTCGAGAAACTGTTTTTT. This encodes CASSPGTGVEKLFF.

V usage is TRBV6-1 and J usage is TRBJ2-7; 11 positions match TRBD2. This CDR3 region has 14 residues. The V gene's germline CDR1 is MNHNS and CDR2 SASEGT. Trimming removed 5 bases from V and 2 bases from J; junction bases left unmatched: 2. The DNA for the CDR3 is TGTGCCAGCAGTCCGACTAGCGGGACCTACGAGCAGTACTTC. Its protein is CASSPTSGTYEQYF.

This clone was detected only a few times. CDR3 sequence: CASSLGAGRSTEAFF. In DNA form, the CDR3 reads TGTGCCAGCAGCTTAGGGGCGGGCCGGAGCACTGAAGCTTTCTTT. This sequence joins TRBV11-1 and TRBJ1-1, with D unresolved. The V end was cut by 1 base, the J end by 4 bases, with 13 bases between. This CDR3 is 15 amino acids long. Germline V gene lookup returns CDR1 SGHAT and CDR2 FQDESV (reference sequence).

The CDR3 sequence is CASSEPWGGSGNEQFF. The CDR3 nucleotides are TGTGCCAGCAGTGAACCCTGGGGCGGTTCAGGGAATGAGCAGTTCTTC. The chain employs TRBV25-1 and TRBJ2-1; D possibly corresponds to TRBD1 (5 bases). This CDR3 contains 16 residues. V shed 2 bases and J shed 7 bases, with 18 bases lying between them. CDR1 and CDR2 (germline): MGHDK, SYGVNS.